Described below is a single TCR beta chain sequence and its context. The target antigen is unknown. This CDR3 comprises 13 residues. V lost 7 bases to trimming and J lost 7 bases, with 14 bases between them. Per the germline V gene, CDR1 is SEHNR and CDR2 is FQNEAQ (reference sequence). As for treatment: about 20 received Ad26.COV2.S at low or high dose, single or two shots; several received placebo; per-sample allocation not given. On day 63 after the first injection, vaccine and placebo recipients gave samples. An Ad26 vector that expressed Wuhan-strain SARS-CoV-2 spike constituted the vaccine. The data are from a study of Ad26.COV2.S vaccination and SARS-CoV-2 variants. Study as a whole: Doses of Ad26.COV2.S were injected into muscle once or twice, 56 days apart.

The data were produced by immunoSEQ multiplex PCR, yet TCRdb's version contains in-frame clones alone and is incomplete. In the table there are more than 300,000 clones, around 83% of which are singletons. Overall study results and limits: Placebo recipients and vaccine recipients were similar in non-spike TCR breadth. The TCR-based breadth and depth measures might underestimate overall T cell responses.

The sequence was obtained from a person between 18 and 65 years old who received the Ad26.COV2.S COVID-19 vaccine or a placebo. The specimen comprised peripheral blood, sampled in a trial of Ad26.COV2.S vaccine versus placebo. The chain has TRBV7-9 and TRBJ1-5, with D hard to call. CDR3 coding DNA: TGTGCCAGCACCCGAGACCTAGGCCAGCCCCAGCATTTT. This gives the protein CASTRDLGQPQHF.